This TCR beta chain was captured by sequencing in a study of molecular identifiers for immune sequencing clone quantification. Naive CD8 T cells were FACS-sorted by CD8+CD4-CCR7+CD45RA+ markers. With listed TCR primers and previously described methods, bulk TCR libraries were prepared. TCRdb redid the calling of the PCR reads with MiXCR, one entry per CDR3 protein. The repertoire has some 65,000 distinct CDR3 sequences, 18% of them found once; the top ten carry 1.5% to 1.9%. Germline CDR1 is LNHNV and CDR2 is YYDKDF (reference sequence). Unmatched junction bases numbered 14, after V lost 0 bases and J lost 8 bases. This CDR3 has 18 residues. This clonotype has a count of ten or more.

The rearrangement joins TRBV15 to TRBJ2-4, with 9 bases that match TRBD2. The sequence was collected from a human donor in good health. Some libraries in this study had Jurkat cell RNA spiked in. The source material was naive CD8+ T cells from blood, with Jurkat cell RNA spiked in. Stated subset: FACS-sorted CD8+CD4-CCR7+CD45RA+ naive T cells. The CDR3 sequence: CATSRDMVAGVAWDIQYF. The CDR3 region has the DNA TGTGCCACCAGCAGAGATATGGTAGCGGGAGTGGCGTGGGACATTCAGTACTTC.